The 15 T cell receptor beta chains below were found in one sample sequenced in a study of T cells after yellow fever vaccination. Each CDR3 protein is one row after TCRdb ran MiXCR on the 5' RACE reads. The sample lists 350,000 to 450,000 distinct CDR3 sequences, 6.2% occurring once. The input for sequencing was PBMCs, taken 5 days after the yellow fever booster vaccination. Source of these receptors: a man aged 25 to 40 who received the YFV17D yellow fever vaccine.

This clonotype was seen many times. The chain is built from TRBV27 and TRBJ2-7; 10 positions match TRBD2. Germline V CDR1 and CDR2: MNHEY, SMNVEV (reference sequence). This CDR3 is 17 amino acids long. V shed 3 bases, J shed 2 bases, and the junction held 10 bases outside the gene matches. The CDR3 nucleotides read TGTGCCAGCAGTTTGGCTAGCGGGAGAATAGGCCCCTACGAGCAGTACTTC. Protein product: CASSLASGRIGPYEQYF.

This clonotype has more than one count but fewer than ten. CDR3 loop: CASSLDSRGVLTF. The DNA for the CDR3 is TGTGCCAGCAGTTTAGACTCACGAGGCGTCCTGACTTTC. The chain carries TRBV12-3 or TRBV12-4 and TRBJ2-6; D call uncertain. V was shortened by 1 base and J by 12 bases, with 10 bases between the two germline ends. The CDR3 is 13 residues long.

The sample holds a few counts of this clonotype. The genes are TRBV4-3 and TRBJ2-1; maybe TRBD2 (5 bases). The V end lost 2 bases, the J end lost 13 bases, and 15 bases lay between the germline ends. Germline CDR1 is LGHNA and CDR2 is YSLEER. The CDR3 runs 13 residues. As DNA, the CDR3 is TGCGCCAGCAGCCAAAGCACGGGAAAGCCCCAGTTCTTC. Its translation: CASSQSTGKPQFF.

This clonotype was seen a handful of times. The rearrangement links TRBV29-1 to TRBJ2-7; D gene uncertain. CDR3 length equals 10 residues. Trimming shortened V by 7 bases and J by 6 bases, and 10 bases separated the two germline ends. Germline CDR1 and CDR2: SQVTM and ANQGSEA. The CDR3 loop is CSAIGVEQYF. The CDR3 DNA reads as TGCAGCGCCATTGGGGTCGAGCAGTACTTC.

This clonotype was found many times. J is TRBJ2-1 and V is TRBV12-3 or TRBV12-4, with 9 bases fitting TRBD1. The V segment lost 6 bases and the J segment 6 bases; nucleotides outside the gene matches: 6. The CDR3 sequence is 14 residues long. The chain's CDR3 is CASSPRDRVNEQFF. Here the CDR3 DNA reads TGTGCCAGCAGCCCCCGGGACAGGGTCAATGAGCAGTTCTTC.

This clonotype was seen a few times. This chain joins TRBV20-1 and TRBJ2-1; 7 positions agree with TRBD2. Germline CDR1 reads DFQATT; CDR2 reads SNEGSKA (reference sequence). This CDR3 is 18 amino acids long. Trimming at V came to 0 bases and at J to 4 bases, leaving 15 bases not matched to a gene. The CDR3 loop reads CSARDSFQAGLLYNEQFF. CDR3 nucleotides: TGCAGTGCTAGAGATTCGTTCCAAGCGGGACTTCTTTACAATGAGCAGTTCTTC.

This clonotype was observed many times. In DNA, the CDR3 is TGTGCCAGCAGTAACCCCACCGCTGGGACAGGCGGAGGCTACACCTTC. Translated, it gives CASSNPTAGTGGGYTF. The chain has TRBV6-5 and TRBJ1-2, with 8 bases aligning to TRBD1. Germline CDR1 is MNHEY and CDR2 is SVGAGI. The CDR3 sequence is 16 residues long. V lost 5 bases and J lost 8; bases outside the gene matches: 16.

This clonotype turned up a few times. The chain recombines TRBV12-3 or TRBV12-4 with TRBJ2-5; 9 bases match TRBD2. This CDR3 is 16 amino acids long. V gave up 3 bases and J gave up 6 bases; unmatched junction bases: 11. CDR3 nucleotides: TGTGCCAGCAGTTTTTCGGCTAGCGGGATCGCAAAGACCCAGTACTTC. It specifies CASSFSASGIAKTQYF.

This clonotype showed up many times. The J gene is TRBJ2-1, the V gene TRBV5-1; D not resolved. CDR1 and CDR2 (germline): SGHRS, YFSETQ. The V gene lost 4 bases and the J gene lost 4 bases, with 9 bases spanning the gap. The CDR3 runs 13 residues. CDR3 sequence: CASSPEGYNEQFF. DNA for the CDR3: TGCGCCAGCAGCCCGGAAGGATACAATGAGCAGTTCTTC.

The V and J genes are TRBV13 and TRBJ1-4, with D maybe TRBD1 (6 bases). The CDR3 loop spans 15 amino acids. Germline CDR1 and CDR2: PRHDT and FYEKMQ (reference sequence). The ends were cut back, 0 bases at V and 8 bases at J, with 13 bases in the middle. The CDR3 DNA reads as TGTGCCAGCAGCTTAGGCCAGGGGCGAGCAGAAAAACTGTTTTTT. It codes for CASSLGQGRAEKLFF.

This clonotype was counted many times. J is TRBJ2-1 and V is TRBV30; 7 bases fit TRBD2. With 8 bases clipped from V and 7 bases from J, the junction kept 23 bases outside the gene matches. The CDR3 extends over 17 amino acids. Germline V gene lookup returns CDR1 GTSNPN and CDR2 SVGIG (reference sequence). The CDR3 DNA is TGTGCCCTATTACCGGGACTATCAGGGAGCAGGTGGAATGAGCAGTTCTTC. Translating it yields CALLPGLSGSRWNEQFF.

This chain uses TRBV3-1 with TRBJ2-2, with D tentatively TRBD1 (5 bases). The germline CDR1 and CDR2 sequences are LGHDT and YNNKEL (reference sequence). The length of the CDR3 is 16 residues. V lost 3 bases and J 0 bases, leaving 11 bases between the germline ends. CDR3 in amino acids: CASSHAKGTNTGELFF. CDR3 nucleotides: TGTGCCAGCAGCCACGCTAAGGGGACGAACACCGGGGAGCTGTTTTTT.

V gene TRBV20-1 combines with J gene TRBJ2-5, with a weak D call TRBD2 (5 bases). The CDR3 sequence is 14 residues long. The V end was cut by 0 bases, the J end by 0 bases, with 8 bases between. Germline CDR1 is DFQATT and CDR2 is SNEGSKA (reference sequence). CDR3: CSARERVNQETQYF. DNA for the CDR3: TGCAGTGCTAGAGAGAGGGTGAACCAAGAGACCCAGTACTTC.

With regard to this clonotype: A read error may explain this, as a much larger clone is one base away. V and J are TRBV7-7 and TRBJ2-1, with 7 nucleotides matching TRBD2. CDR3 length: 16 residues. Germline loops: CDR1 SSHAT, CDR2 FNYEAQ (reference sequence). This CDR3 is CASSLKQTSSYNGQFF. DNA of the CDR3: TGTGCTAGCAGCTTGAAACAGACTAGCTCCTACAATGGGCAGTTCTTC.

The rearrangement uses TRBV5-1 and TRBJ2-2; 10 nucleotides align to TRBD2. This CDR3 contains 17 residues. CDR1 and CDR2 from the germline V gene are SGHRS and YFSETQ. The J segment lost 5 bases and the V segment lost 4 bases, leaving 11 bases of the junction unmatched. The CDR3 loop reads CASSPFLAGEGTGELFF. DNA of the CDR3: TGCGCCAGCAGCCCTTTCCTAGCGGGAGAAGGTACCGGGGAGCTGTTTTTT. The full variable domain, in which reference TRBV5-1 and TRBJ2-2 provide the parts outside the CDR3, is KAGVTQTPRYLIKTRGQQVTLSCSPISGHRSVSWYQQTPGQGLQFLFEYFSETQRNKGNFPGRFSGRQFSNSRSEMNVSTLELGDSALYLCASSPFLAGEGTGELFFGEGSRLTVL.